One T cell receptor (beta chain) is described in this entry. V lost 6 bases to trimming and J lost 10 bases; unmatched junction nucleotides: 11. The CDR3 runs 14 residues. Germline V lookup: CDR1 LNHDA, CDR2 SQIVND (reference sequence). Assay: immunoSEQ multiplex PCR; the TCRdb copy retains only in-frame clones and omits some. The sample shows approximately 220,000 clones, more than 85% of them seen only once. The entry originates in a study of blood T cell repertoires in COVID-19. Across the study: COVID-19 samples, acute and convalescent, were from the United States, Italy and Spain.

This receptor was obtained from a man aged 35-49 years with acute or convalescent COVID-19. The genes are TRBV19 and TRBJ2-1; 8 nucleotides agree with TRBD2. The specimen was peripheral blood. DNA of the CDR3: TGTGCCAGTAGCTCCTCCGGGAGGGCCAGGGAGCAGTTCTTC. It translates to CASSSSGRAREQFF.